This TCR beta chain is from a study of shared clonotypes between healthy human individuals. Methods used by the authors: There were no quality scores in the junction-only immunoSEQ sequences, so filtering differed. The data were produced by immunoSEQ multiplex PCR, yet TCRdb's version contains in-frame clones alone and is incomplete. The V and J calls and the clone size are those of that table, but D and trimming were determined from the DNA. The table has just over 2,000,000 clones, around 96% seen once; the top ten hold 1.1%. In the naive CD8 group, cells lacked CD45RO and were positively selected for CCR7, so terminally differentiated effector memory CD45RA+ cells were left out. Points from the study as a whole: Rarefaction showed sorted-subset sequencing was incomplete despite large depth. In contrast to clonotypes shared by all four donors, non-shared clonotypes had lower generation probabilities. Generally, naive subsets (rather than memory subsets) showed larger estimated richness.

V lost 4 bases and J lost 3, with 16 bases in between. Germline CDR1 is SEHNR and CDR2 is FQNEAQ (reference sequence). The CDR3 has 15 amino acids. Comment on this clone: The antigen is not known.

This rearrangement joins TRBV7-9 to TRBJ2-7; tentatively, D is TRBD2 (5 bases). The receptor comes from a man aged 18 to 35 in good health. Sequencing used naive CD8+ T cells sorted from blood. The chain's CDR3 is CASSSFGGVLYEQYF. Written as DNA, the CDR3 is TGTGCCAGCAGCTCTTTTGGAGGCGTCCTCTACGAGCAGTACTTC.